Presented here are 17 T cell receptor beta chains from one specimen sequenced in a study of technical replicates of blood from four donors. The repertoire was sequenced with immunoSEQ multiplex PCR; TCRdb's copy has only in-frame clones and lacks some. The sample consists of about 74,000 clones, around 95% of them appearing once. Sequences were obtained from T cells isolated from PBMCs. These receptors all come from a human donor in good health.

This clone was seen only once. The CDR3 region has the DNA TGTGCCAGCTCACCCGAACAGGGTAGTGGCTACACCTTC. Protein: CASSPEQGSGYTF. The chain carries TRBV18 and TRBJ1-2, with D possibly being TRBD1 (6 bases). The CDR3 extends over 13 amino acids. Germline CDR1 is KGHSH and CDR2 is LQKENI. V dropped 3 bases and J dropped 7 bases, with 12 bases sitting between them.

This rearrangement joins TRBV9 to TRBJ2-7, with D possibly TRBD1 on 6 matching bases. The germline V gene encodes CDR1 SGDLS and CDR2 YYNGEE. The CDR3 loop spans 14 amino acids. V was clipped by 4 bases and J by 3 bases, with 14 bases between them. The DNA of the CDR3 is TGTGCCAGCAGCCGACAGGCCATGATCTACGAGCAGTACTTC. Translation: CASSRQAMIYEQYF.

Only one count was recorded for this clone. This chain links TRBV5-6 with TRBJ1-5; D gene unclear. Germline CDR1 is SGHDT and CDR2 is YYEEEE. The CDR3 totals 14 residues. Trimming took 4 bases from V and 5 from J, leaving 13 bases between them. CDR3 sequence: CASSPQGADQPQHF. DNA of the CDR3: TGTGCCAGCAGCCCACAAGGAGCAGATCAGCCCCAGCATTTT.

The gene calls are TRBV29-1 and TRBJ1-2; tentative D call: TRBD1 (6 bases). The CDR3 has 14 amino acids. Germline values: CDR1 SQVTM, CDR2 ANQGSEA. Trimming cost V 0 bases and J 7 bases, with 15 bases left between them. CDR3 bases: TGCAGCGTTGAAGATCGGTCTCAGGGGACTGGCTACACCTTC. Translated, it gives CSVEDRSQGTGYTF.

This sequence joins TRBV4-2 and TRBJ1-1; D is undetermined. This CDR3 is 16 amino acids long. Germline V lookup: CDR1 LGHNA, CDR2 YNFKEQ. V dropped 7 bases and J dropped 7 bases, with 25 bases sitting between them. CDR3 sequence: CASNPLSGGAAVEAFF. The CDR3 region has the DNA TGTGCCAGCAACCCGCTTAGTGGCGGTGCTGCTGTTGAAGCTTTCTTT.

V gene TRBV30 combines with J gene TRBJ1-2; D is ambiguous. This CDR3 has 15 amino acids. The V gene's germline CDR1 is GTSNPN and CDR2 SVGIG (reference sequence). V lost 6 bases and J lost 6, with 23 bases in between. For the CDR3, the DNA is TGTGCCTGCAACCTCGGACGGTCCCCGGAGGATGGCTACACCTTC. Translation gives CACNLGRSPEDGYTF.

This clone showed up just once. This sequence joins TRBV7-2 and TRBJ2-1; 7 nucleotides match TRBD2. The CDR3 is 16 residues long. Germline V gives CDR1 SGHTA, CDR2 FQGNSA. The ends lost 5 bases at V and 5 bases at J; junction bases unmatched: 12. CDR3 sequence (DNA): TGTGCCAGCAGCCGAACCAGCTCTCGGGGGGACAATGAGCAGTTCTTC. Its translation: CASSRTSSRGDNEQFF.

This clone was counted once. This rearrangement joins TRBV9 to TRBJ1-5; 9 positions agree with TRBD1. The CDR3 runs 15 residues. V shed 0 bases, J shed 3 bases, and the junction held 1 base outside the gene matches. From germline, CDR1 is SGDLS and CDR2 YYNGEE. The CDR3 spells CASSVGDRDNQPQHF. In DNA, the CDR3 is TGTGCCAGCAGCGTAGGGGACAGGGACAATCAGCCCCAGCATTTT.

The CDR3 here is CASSLLQPTGDTQYF. CDR3 DNA sequence: TGTGCCAGCAGTTTACTCCAACCAACGGGAGATACGCAGTATTTT. The V gene is TRBV28, the J gene TRBJ2-3; D uncertain. The CDR3 totals 15 residues. Looked up from germline, CDR1 is MDHEN and CDR2 is SYDVKM. V lost 2 bases, J lost 5 bases, and 14 bases lay in between.

The chain uses TRBV4-2 and TRBJ2-1; possible D gene TRBD2, 5 bases. The CDR3 spans 14 residues. Germline CDR1 is LGHNA and CDR2 is YNFKEQ. The V end was cut by 9 bases, the J end by 3 bases, with 15 bases between. The CDR3 loop is CASTLSAGYNEQFF. CDR3 bases: TGTGCCAGTACCTTGTCTGCGGGCTACAATGAGCAGTTCTTC.

The chain couples TRBV29-1 to TRBJ1-2; D unresolved. The V and J ends lost 6 bases and 1 base respectively, with 12 bases between them. The length of the CDR3 is 13 residues. Germline lookup yields CDR1 SQVTM and CDR2 ANQGSEA. The CDR3 nucleotides read TGCAGCGTCCCTACGGCGGATAACTATGGCTACACCTTC. Encoded protein: CSVPTADNYGYTF.

The chain employs TRBV5-1 and TRBJ1-2; D not certain. Germline V gives CDR1 SGHRS, CDR2 YFSETQ. The CDR3 totals 14 residues. Trimming took 1 base from V and 1 from J, leaving 8 bases between them. The CDR3 DNA sequence: TGCGCCAGCAGCTTGACTAGTTTTAACTATGGCTACACCTTC. Its protein is CASSLTSFNYGYTF. Complete variable domain (other parts from reference TRBV5-1 and TRBJ1-2): KAGVTQTPRYLIKTRGQQVTLSCSPISGHRSVSWYQQTPGQGLQFLFEYFSETQRNKGNFPGRFSGRQFSNSRSEMNVSTLELGDSALYLCASSLTSFNYGYTFGSGTRLTVV.

The CDR3 region is CASRVDSGKETQYF. DNA of the CDR3: TGTGCCAGCAGAGTAGACAGTGGAAAGGAGACCCAGTACTTC. The J gene is TRBJ2-5, the V gene TRBV7-9; D perhaps matches TRBD1 (5 bases). CDR3 size: 14 residues. Trimming cost V 6 bases and J 5 bases, with 16 bases left between them. Germline CDR1 reads SEHNR; CDR2 reads FQNEAQ (reference sequence).

This chain connects TRBV2 to TRBJ2-3; TRBD1 agrees at 7 bases. Losses at the gene ends were 6 bases for V and 4 bases for J; bases not matched to a gene: 1. This CDR3 is built from 12 residues. The V gene's germline CDR1 is SNHLY and CDR2 FYNNEI. CDR3 DNA sequence: TGTGCCAGCAGGACAGGGTCAGATACGCAGTATTTT. It is translated as CASRTGSDTQYF. Looking up the rest from reference TRBV2 and TRBJ2-3 gives the full variable domain: EPEVTQTPSHQVTQMGQEVILRCVPISNHLYFYWYRQILGQKVEFLVSFYNNEISEKSEIFDDQFSVERPDGSNFTLKIRSTKLEDSAMYFCASRTGSDTQYFGPGTRLTVL.

The chain joins TRBV4-2 to TRBJ1-2; 12 positions match TRBD1. The germline CDR1 and CDR2 sequences are LGHNA and YNFKEQ. CDR3 length equals 15 residues. V was pared by 4 bases and J by 3 bases, with 3 bases of the junction left unmatched. CDR3 residues: CASSPGTGGDYGYTF. The CDR3 DNA reads TGTGCCAGCAGCCCTGGGACAGGGGGCGACTATGGCTACACCTTC.

This chain joins TRBV4-2 and TRBJ2-1, with 7 positions matching TRBD1. The CDR3 totals 16 residues. Germline V gene lookup returns CDR1 LGHNA and CDR2 YNFKEQ. V shed 0 bases and J 7 bases; nucleotides not matched to a gene: 9. The CDR3 loop reads CASSQETDRTANEQFF. CDR3 nucleotides: TGTGCCAGCAGCCAAGAAACGGACAGGACCGCAAATGAGCAGTTCTTC.

The genes are TRBV11-2 and TRBJ1-2, with D perhaps TRBD1 (6 bases). The CDR3 has 13 residues. Germline CDR1 reads SGHAT; CDR2 reads FQNNGV. V gave up 1 base and J gave up 5 bases, with 8 bases separating them. The CDR3: CASSLGQEYGYTF. The CDR3 nucleotides read TGTGCCAGCAGCTTAGGACAGGAGTATGGCTACACCTTC.